In its sample, the clone carrying this T cell receptor beta chain was seen a few times. Its antigen is as yet unknown. Molecular barcoding with unique molecular identifiers was used for the TCRbeta library. TCRdb itself ran the PCR reads through MiXCR, one entry per CDR3 protein. The data contain about 460,000 distinct CDR3 sequences, over 9.5% of them singletons. This entry comes from a study of T-cell reconstitution after alpha-beta-depleted transplantation in children. Points from the study as a whole: Reportedly, alpha-beta T cells present about two months post-transplant originated from several hundred expanded clones of graft origin. TCRbeta diversity was high at day 60 in some patients (a result of surviving recipient T cells and thymic progenitors). From newly produced T cells came most of the T-cell counts and diversity one year after transplant.

The germline gives CDR1 LGHNA, CDR2 YSLEER. Trimming left V 0 bases short and J 7 bases short, with 12 bases between. The CDR3 covers 15 residues. This receptor was identified in a female patient aged 2-10 years who had a stem cell transplant for aplastic anemia, so the T cells may come from the graft donor. The chain employs TRBV4-3 and TRBJ2-2, with D possibly being TRBD2 (5 bases). Sequencing was performed on PBMCs, mostly from graft donor cells, taken 180 days after TCRalphabeta/CD19-depleted stem cell transplant. The chain's CDR3 is CASSQDSLAIGELFF. Here the CDR3 DNA reads TGCGCCAGCAGCCAAGATAGCCTAGCCATCGGGGAGCTGTTTTTT.